Sequencing of this T cell receptor beta chain was carried out in a study of blood T cell repertoires in COVID-19. Germline V CDR1 and CDR2: MRHNA, SNTAGT. This CDR3 has 16 residues. With 4 bases clipped from V and 10 bases from J, the junction kept 11 bases outside the gene matches. Measured with immunoSEQ multiplex PCR; TCRdb has only the in-frame clones, and not every one. The data hold 200,000 to 250,000 clones, with more than 65% observed a single time. V is TRBV6-4 and J is TRBJ2-1; 12 bases map to TRBD2. Sequenced input: peripheral blood. The TCR sequence derives from a woman aged 60 to 75 with acute or convalescent COVID-19. The CDR3 region has the DNA TGTGCCAGCAGTGTCCTTGCTAGCGGGGGGGCCGAAGAGCAGTTCTTC. This encodes CASSVLASGGAEEQFF.